This is a list of T cell receptor beta chains from one sample in a study of shared clonotypes between healthy human individuals. Libraries were prepared by immunoSEQ multiplex PCR; TCRdb keeps only in-frame clonotypes and omits some of them. The sample holds approximately 840,000 clones, approximately 97% seen once. Sequencing used naive CD8+ T cells sorted from blood. All receptors derive from a man in his thirties or forties in good health. Both conserved end residues are part of each CDR3. Each record gives: clone size, D gene, J gene, V gene, CDR3 protein, CDR3 DNA. D genes are given only for firm matches. Rows may omit the clone size; those that give it use once, few, many or a size class.

.	.	TRBJ2-7	TRBV7-8	CASSLGESSYEQYF	TGTGCCAGCAGCTTAGGGGAGAGCTCCTACGAGCAGTACTTC
.	TRBD1	TRBJ2-5	TRBV7-9	CASSRTGEETQYF	TGTGCCAGCAGCCGGACAGGGGAAGAGACCCAGTACTTC
.	.	TRBJ1-4	TRBV11-2	CASSPTGLWEKLFF	TGTGCCAGCAGCCCTACAGGGCTTTGGGAAAAACTGTTTTTT
.	TRBD2	TRBJ2-3	TRBV19	CATAVAGDDTDTQYF	TGTGCCACTGCCGTAGCGGGAGATGACACAGATACGCAGTATTTT
.	TRBD2	TRBJ2-1	TRBV7-2	CASSWRLAGGLSYNEQFF	TGTGCCAGCAGCTGGAGACTAGCGGGAGGCCTCTCCTACAATGAGCAGTTCTTC
.	TRBD2	TRBJ2-1	TRBV13	CASSLPSEREGNEQFF	TGTGCCAGCAGCTTGCCGAGTGAGCGGGAGGGGAATGAGCAGTTCTTC
.	TRBD2	TRBJ2-7	TRBV4-2	CASSLLLRESGRNPYEQYF	TGTGCCAGCAGCCTCCTATTAAGGGAAAGCGGGAGGAATCCTTACGAGCAGTACTTC
.	.	TRBJ1-1	TRBV27	CASTRIGVNTEAFF	TGTGCCAGCACAAGAATCGGAGTGAACACTGAAGCTTTCTTT
.	.	TRBJ2-7	TRBV27	CASSLYGQTYEQYF	TGTGCCAGCAGTTTATACGGACAGACCTACGAGCAGTACTTC
.	.	TRBJ2-1	TRBV6-8	CARGGGSSSYNEQFF	TGTGCCAGAGGGGGGGGTTCGAGCTCCTACAATGAGCAGTTCTTC
.	TRBD2	TRBJ2-7	TRBV7-9	CASSQLAGPGRYEQYF	TGTGCCAGCAGCCAGCTAGCGGGTCCTGGCCGCTACGAGCAGTACTTC
.	.	TRBJ2-7	TRBV7-9	CASSLYEVTYEQYF	TGTGCCAGCAGCTTATATGAGGTAACCTACGAGCAGTACTTC
.	.	TRBJ1-5	TRBV6-1	CASSEDFSGRNQPQHF	TGTGCCAGCAGTGAAGATTTCTCAGGGAGGAATCAGCCCCAGCATTTT
.	TRBD1	TRBJ2-2	TRBV30	CAWSWGQGAGELFF	TGTGCCTGGAGCTGGGGACAGGGGGCCGGGGAGCTGTTTTTT
.	TRBD1	TRBJ2-7	TRBV27	CASSSRGTGKRRAYF	TGTGCCAGCAGTTCCCGCGGGACAGGCAAAAGAAGGGCGTACTTC
.	.	TRBJ1-5	TRBV7-8	CASSSGVREVQPQHF	TGTGCCAGCAGCTCAGGCGTAAGGGAGGTTCAGCCCCAGCATTTT
.	.	TRBJ2-1	TRBV29-1	CSAFPAGRASILNEQFF	TGCAGCGCCTTCCCCGCAGGGCGGGCGTCGATCCTTAATGAGCAGTTCTTC
.	TRBD2	TRBJ2-1	TRBV27	CASSLYSGKLYNEQFF	TGTGCCAGCAGCTTATATAGCGGGAAGTTATACAATGAGCAGTTCTTC
.	TRBD2	TRBJ2-7	TRBV6-5	CASSPTGTSVEQYF	TGTGCCAGCAGCCCAACCGGGACTAGCGTCGAGCAGTACTTC
.	TRBD2	TRBJ2-2	TRBV18	CASSRRLAGAPLEYTGELFF	TGTGCCAGCTCCAGGCGACTAGCGGGAGCCCCCCTCGAGTACACCGGGGAGCTGTTTTTT
.	.	TRBJ2-7	TRBV28	CASSFAGKNYEQYF	TGTGCCAGCAGTTTCGCCGGGAAGAACTACGAGCAGTACTTC
.	.	TRBJ2-3	TRBV11-3	CASSLYGDTQYF	TGTGCCAGCAGCTTGTATGGAGATACGCAGTATTTT
.	.	TRBJ1-1	TRBV10-1	CASSAPSGTEAFF	TGCGCCAGCAGTGCTCCGTCCGGGACTGAAGCTTTCTTT
.	.	TRBJ2-7	TRBV28	CASSLYRGAFYEQYF	TGTGCCAGCAGTTTATACCGGGGAGCTTTCTACGAGCAGTACTTC
.	.	TRBJ1-1	TRBV19	CASSIRGRGEYTEAFF	TGTGCCAGTAGTATACGAGGCAGGGGTGAGTACACTGAAGCTTTCTTT
.	.	TRBJ2-7	TRBV4-3	CASSQDRGLPALHEQYF	TGCGCCAGCAGCCAAGATCGGGGCCTCCCGGCCCTTCACGAGCAGTACTTC
.	.	TRBJ1-4	TRBV28	CASSLRSGGSNEKLFF	TGTGCCAGCAGTTTACGTTCCGGGGGTTCTAATGAAAAACTGTTTTTT
.	.	TRBJ2-1	TRBV5-1	CASNPTSLAEQFF	TGCGCCAGCAACCCGACCTCATTGGCTGAGCAGTTCTTC
.	.	TRBJ2-2	TRBV7-9	CASSPAVTGELFF	TGTGCCAGCAGCCCCGCTGTCACCGGGGAGCTGTTTTTT
once	.	TRBJ2-1	TRBV28	CASSLVAHNEQFF	TGTGCCAGCAGTTTAGTAGCCCACAATGAGCAGTTCTTC
.	TRBD2	TRBJ2-1	TRBV7-7	CASSLDLADNEQFF	TGTGCTAGCAGCTTAGATCTAGCGGACAATGAGCAGTTCTTC
.	TRBD1	TRBJ1-5	TRBV27	CASSLIQGAQPQHF	TGTGCCAGCAGTCTAATACAGGGGGCTCAGCCCCAGCATTTT
.	.	TRBJ2-7	TRBV6-5	CASSGDPSSYEQYF	TGTGCCAGCAGTGGGGACCCCTCCTCCTACGAGCAGTACTTC
.	.	TRBJ2-7	TRBV2	CASSEAGTQSYEQYF	TGTGCCAGCAGTGAAGCCGGGACTCAATCGTACGAGCAGTACTTC
once	.	TRBJ2-7	TRBV7-8	CASNLPGIYEQYF	TGTGCCAGCAACCTCCCAGGGATCTACGAGCAGTACTTC
once	TRBD1	TRBJ1-2	TRBV13	CASSLGQVEVTF	TGTGCCAGCAGCCTTGGACAGGTCGAAGTCACCTTC
.	.	TRBJ2-7	TRBV29-1	CSVEEGSYEQYF	TGCAGCGTTGAGGAAGGGTCCTACGAGCAGTACTTC
.	.	TRBJ2-7	TRBV5-6	CASSLRPEGSYEQYF	TGTGCCAGCAGCCTCCGACCAGAAGGTTCCTACGAGCAGTACTTC
.	.	TRBJ2-7	TRBV10-1	CASSEVQGSYEQYF	TGCGCCAGCAGTGAGGTTCAGGGTTCCTACGAGCAGTACTTC
.	TRBD2	TRBJ2-2	TRBV29-1	CSVASGTNTGELFF	TGCAGCGTTGCTAGCGGGACGAACACCGGGGAGCTGTTTTTT
.	.	TRBJ2-7	TRBV25-1	CASSDWQGVKREQYF	TGTGCCAGCAGTGACTGGCAGGGAGTGAAGCGCGAGCAGTACTTC
.	TRBD2	TRBJ2-7	TRBV19	CASSISGLAAYEQYF	TGTGCCAGTAGTATCAGCGGACTAGCGGCCTACGAGCAGTACTTC
.	.	TRBJ2-1	TRBV21-1	CASSPHWCGSSYNEQFF	TGTGCCAGCAGCCCCCATTGGTGCGGGAGCTCCTACAATGAGCAGTTCTTC
.	TRBD2	TRBJ2-7	TRBV7-9	CASSGVRAGPGEQYF	TGTGCCAGCAGCGGAGTCCGAGCGGGGCCGGGCGAGCAGTACTTC
.	TRBD2	TRBJ2-3	TRBV14	CASSYGLADTQYF	TGTGCCAGCAGCTACGGACTAGCAGATACGCAGTATTTT
.	TRBD1	TRBJ2-1	TRBV27	CASSRGGGHEQFF	TGTGCCAGCAGCCGAGGGGGCGGGCATGAGCAGTTCTTC
.	.	TRBJ1-1	TRBV13	CASGSGDSGTEAFF	TGTGCCAGCGGATCCGGGGATAGTGGCACTGAAGCTTTCTTT
.	.	TRBJ1-1	TRBV4-3	CASSQDKLWDGEAFF	TGCGCCAGCAGCCAAGATAAGCTCTGGGACGGTGAAGCTTTCTTT
.	.	TRBJ2-7	TRBV7-9	CASSLTGYLAYEQYF	TGTGCCAGCAGCTTAACAGGGTATTTGGCCTACGAGCAGTACTTC
.	TRBD1	TRBJ2-2	TRBV27	CASSLQGAPGELFF	TGTGCCAGCAGTTTACAGGGGGCGCCCGGGGAGCTGTTTTTT
.	.	TRBJ2-7	TRBV19	CASSIKPTNRGPYEQYF	TGTGCCAGTAGTATAAAACCCACTAATCGGGGGCCCTACGAGCAGTACTTC
.	TRBD2	TRBJ2-1	TRBV18	CASSPSTAGGPYNEQFF	TGTGCCAGCTCACCCTCCACAGCGGGAGGGCCTTACAATGAGCAGTTCTTC
.	.	TRBJ2-1	TRBV6-5	CASSYSGTYNEQFF	TGTGCCAGCAGTTACTCCGGGACTTACAATGAGCAGTTCTTC